The TCR beta chain under discussion was sequenced for a study of T cells in Graves' hyperthyroidism and ophthalmopathy. Germline CDR1 GTSNPN, CDR2 SVGIG (reference sequence). The CDR3 totals 12 residues. Amplification of TCR beta CDR3 regions was performed using RNA transcripts as template. During a first-round RT-PCR of the TCR CDR3, the HTBI primer set was used. TCRdb called the multiplex PCR reads again in MiXCR, with one record for every CDR3 protein. The sample records almost 500,000 distinct CDR3 sequences, approximately 23% being singletons. Comment on this clonotype: Sequence at one end of the junction differs from germline and may be a read error.

The chain is built from TRBV30 and TRBJ1-2; D unresolved. The clonotype comes from a woman between 65 and 79 years old with Graves' ophthalmopathy. Sequencing was done on a sample of blood. CDR3 loop: CAWSVRAQLHAF. CDR3 nucleotides: TGTGCCTGGAGTGTAAGGGCCCAGTTACACGCCTTC.